This entry lists 7 T cell receptor beta chains sequenced from one sample in a study of blood T cell repertoires in COVID-19. The protocol was immunoSEQ multiplex PCR, while the TCRdb copy is restricted to in-frame clones and leaves out a portion. Of about 230,000 clones in the sample, about nine tenths were seen once. Sequenced: peripheral blood. The receptors come from a man aged 45-60 years with COVID-19, enrolled during active disease.

The CDR3 sequence: CASSPRQDLDSPLHF. The DNA for the CDR3 is TGTGCCAGCTCACCACGACAGGACTTAGATTCACCCCTCCACTTT. The J gene is TRBJ1-6, the V gene TRBV18; TRBD1 might be the D (6 bases). CDR3 length equals 15 residues. Between the trimmed V and J ends, which lost 1 base and 8 bases, there was a span of 12 bases. Germline-derived CDR1 and CDR2 are KGHSH and LQKENI. The whole variable domain, remainder taken from reference TRBV18 and TRBJ1-6, is NAGVMQNPRHLVRRRGQEARLRCSPMKGHSHVYWYRQLPEEGLKFMVYLQKENIIDESGMPKERFSAEFPKEGPSILRIQQVVRGDSAAYFCASSPRQDLDSPLHFGNGTRLTVT.

V and J are TRBV5-1 and TRBJ1-1; 9 bases align to TRBD1. Germline CDR1 is SGHRS and CDR2 is YFSETQ. The CDR3 sequence is 15 residues long. After removal of 4 bases from V and 1 base from J, the junction contained 5 bases not matched to a gene. This CDR3 reads CASSPGTGRNTEAFF. CDR3 DNA sequence: TGCGCCAGCAGCCCCGGGACAGGGAGGAACACTGAAGCTTTCTTT.

This chain joins TRBV7-3 and TRBJ1-6; 8 bases agree with TRBD1. Looked up from germline, CDR1 is SGHTA and CDR2 is FQGTGA. CDR3 length equals 15 residues. Germline trimming cut 2 bases from V and 9 bases from J; bases unmatched to any gene: 6. Here the CDR3 DNA reads TGTGCCAGCAGCTTAGGGGGGACAGGCTCTTCACCCCTCCACTTT. This sequence encodes CASSLGGTGSSPLHF.

This chain uses TRBV28 with TRBJ2-5; no definite D call. The CDR3 loop spans 11 amino acids. Germline V gene sequence: CDR1 MDHEN, CDR2 SYDVKM. Trimming stripped 9 bases from V and 5 bases from J, with 10 bases between. The CDR3 bases are TGTGCCAGTAGAAACTGGGAGACCCAGTACTTC. It translates to CASRNWETQYF.

This chain connects TRBV6-2 or TRBV6-3 to TRBJ1-5; 7 bases line up with TRBD1. The CDR3 is 17 amino acids. Trimming at V came to 2 bases and at J to 0 bases, leaving 7 bases not matched to a gene. The V gene's germline CDR1 is MNHEY and CDR2 SVGEGT. The CDR3 sequence is CASSYPPTGYSNQPQHF. CDR3 DNA sequence: TGTGCCAGCAGTTACCCCCCGACAGGGTATAGCAATCAGCCCCAGCATTTT.

The chain combines TRBV27 with TRBJ1-2; 11 bases are shared with TRBD1. Per the germline V gene, CDR1 is MNHEY and CDR2 is SMNVEV (reference sequence). The V gene end was trimmed by 2 bases and the J gene end by 8 bases; junction bases not matched to a gene: 10. The CDR3 runs to 16 residues. CDR3 region: CASSLIGTGGIIGYTF. As DNA, the CDR3 is TGTGCCAGCAGTTTAATAGGGACAGGGGGAATCATCGGCTACACCTTC.

This chain joins TRBV6-4 and TRBJ2-1; D might be TRBD2 (6 bases). Between the trimmed V and J ends, which lost 3 bases and 9 bases, there was a span of 21 bases. CDR3 length: 16 residues. In germline, CDR1 is MRHNA, CDR2 SNTAGT. This CDR3 is CASSERIGGAHSEQFF. The CDR3 coding sequence is TGTGCCAGCAGTGAGAGGATAGGCGGGGCCCACAGTGAGCAGTTCTTC.